This TCR beta chain was captured in a study of CD8 T cells in Susac syndrome. When the RNA was reverse transcribed, random hexamers were used with an input of roughly 0.5 to 1 ug. From the immunoSEQ multiplex PCR reads, TCRdb called clonotypes with MiXCR, one entry per CDR3 protein. Here the sample spans 75,000 to 80,000 distinct CDR3 sequences, roughly 95% being singletons. The length of the CDR3 is 15 residues. Trimming pared 3 bases from V and 0 bases from J, leaving 12 bases between. Germline loops: CDR1 SGHDN, CDR2 FVKESK. This sequence originates from a human donor with Susac syndrome. Sequencing was carried out using CD8+ T cells from PBMCs. The genes are TRBV14 and TRBJ2-7; D remains ambiguous. This CDR3 reads CASSQGSGFSYEQYF. CDR3 nucleotide sequence: TGTGCCAGCAGCCAGGGATCCGGGTTCTCCTACGAGCAGTACTTC.